The 21 T cell receptor beta chains below were found in one sample sequenced in a study of tumor and adjacent non-tumor tissue in lung cancer. No cell sorting was done before RNA was extracted from the tissue. The normal lung tissue was taken more than 3 cm from the tumor edge. The library came from three nested PCR rounds adapted from ARM-PCR protocols. From the multiplex PCR reads, TCRdb called clonotypes with MiXCR, one entry per CDR3 protein. The repertoire includes about 76,000 distinct CDR3 sequences, about four fifths of them detected once, and 45% to 55% sits in the top ten. Sequences were obtained from distant non-tumor lung tissue. These receptors originate from a man in his sixties with non-small cell lung cancer.

Comments on this clonotype: This sequence may be a read error, since a much larger clone differs from it by one base. This CDR3 fails to terminate in the conserved phenylalanine or tryptophan, so it likely reflects a read error. V is TRBV12-3 or TRBV12-4 and J is TRBJ2-7, with D unresolved. This CDR3 is built from 13 residues. Trimming cost V 4 bases and J 4 bases, with 11 bases left between them. The CDR3 coding sequence is TGTGCCAGCAGTTCTCTCAACAGTTACGAGCAGTACTAC. Translation gives CASSSLNSYEQYY.

For this clonotype: The junction shows a germline mismatch at one end, possibly a read error. The chain has TRBV12-3 or TRBV12-4 and TRBJ1-1, with a weak D call TRBD1 (5 bases). CDR3 size: 15 residues. CDR3 in DNA: TGTGTCAGCACTTTCCCAGGGATACTGAACACTGAAGCTCTCTTT. Protein product: CVSTFPGILNTEALF.

Note on this clonotype: No conserved phenylalanine or tryptophan is present at the end of the CDR3, so a read error is the likely explanation. The genes are TRBV11-3 and TRBJ2-3; 8 positions match TRBD1. The J call could be wrong; TRBJ1-5 is a better fit for the DNA end. In germline, CDR1 is SGHNT, CDR2 YENEEA. This CDR3 spans 13 amino acids. The CDR3 bases are TGTGCCAGCAGTTTTCAGGGGGCAGATACGCAGCATTTG. Its protein product is CASSFQGADTQHL.

As for this clonotype: At one boundary the junction diverges from the germline segment, which might be a read error. This chain joins TRBV11-3 and TRBJ1-1; 7 nucleotides match TRBD1. The CDR3 sequence is 12 residues long. CDR1 is SGHNT and CDR2 is YENEEA in the germline V gene. The CDR3 DNA reads as TGTGCCAGCAGCCTCGAGGGGGCTGAAGTTCTCTTT. Translated: CASSLEGAEVLF.

As to this clonotype: Possible read error: a much larger clone is one base away. The V call is TRBV28, the J call TRBJ2-1; TRBD1 agrees at 9 bases. The V gene's germline CDR1 is MDHEN and CDR2 SYDVKM. This CDR3 is built from 15 residues. The CDR3 bases are TGTCCCAGCAGTAAAGGACAGGGGCACTACAATGAGCAGTTCTTC. Translating it yields CPSSKGQGHYNEQFF.

Remarks on this clonotype: This clone may be a read error of a much larger clone one base away. V and J are TRBV28 and TRBJ2-1, with unresolved D. CDR3 length: 14 amino acids. Germline values: CDR1 MDHEN, CDR2 SYDVKM. Trimming pared 3 bases from V and 8 bases from J, leaving 14 bases between. CDR3 DNA: TGTGCCAGCAGTTTCCAGACCAGGACCGATGAGCAGTTCTTC. This sequence encodes CASSFQTRTDEQFF.

V usage is TRBV20-1 and J usage is TRBJ2-7; D unresolved. The length of the CDR3 is 13 residues. CDR1 and CDR2 from the germline V gene are DFQATT and SNEGSKA (reference sequence). The CDR3, as DNA: TGCAGTGCTAGAGACGCCAGCACCCCCGAGGAGTACGTC. Encoded protein: CSARDASTPEEYV.

Worth noting for this clonotype: An end of the junction does not agree with germline; a read error may underlie this. The chain links TRBV11-3 to TRBJ2-7; D possibly corresponds to TRBD1 (6 bases). The CDR3 is made up of 15 amino acids. Germline-derived CDR1 and CDR2 are SGHNT and YENEEA. CDR3 nucleotide sequence: TGTGCCAGCACCTTAGTGACAGGTGGATACTACGAGCAGTACTTC. Its translation: CASTLVTGGYYEQYF.

The chain links TRBV11-2 to TRBJ2-5; TRBD1 matches 7 bases. This CDR3 spans 14 amino acids. The V segment lost 4 bases and the J segment 13 bases; nucleotides outside the gene matches: 15. Per germline, CDR1 SGHAT and CDR2 FQNNGV. The CDR3 nucleotides read TGTGCCAGCAGCTCCGGACAGGTTCTGGATAACCGGTACTTC. It specifies CASSSGQVLDNRYF.

As regards this clonotype: A read error is likely, as this CDR3 ends without the conserved phenylalanine or tryptophan. The chain employs TRBV19 and TRBJ2-7, with D tentatively TRBD2 (6 bases). This CDR3 spans 12 amino acids. V dropped 8 bases and J dropped 5 bases, with 13 bases sitting between them. The V gene's germline CDR1 is LNHDA and CDR2 SQIVND (reference sequence). CDR3 coding DNA: TGTGCCAGTGGGGGAGGTCTCGACGAGCAGTACTTA. Protein product: CASGGGLDEQYL.

The rearrangement links TRBV20-1 to TRBJ2-7; D remains unclear. CDR3 length equals 16 residues. The V and J ends lost 0 bases and 3 bases respectively, with 18 bases between them. Looked up from germline, CDR1 is DFQATT and CDR2 is SNEGSKA (reference sequence). The CDR3 sequence is CSARDLVIGNYYEQYF. The CDR3 DNA sequence: TGCAGTGCTAGAGATCTCGTGATAGGGAACTACTACGAGCAGTACTTC.

About this clonotype itself: One junction end does not reproduce the germline sequence, and a read error may be involved. This chain links TRBV6-2 or TRBV6-3 with TRBJ2-3, with unresolved D. The CDR3 sequence is 17 residues long. The germline V gene encodes CDR1 MNHEY and CDR2 SVGEGT. CDR3 protein: CASGEGRPNPETYTKYF. The CDR3 nucleotides are TGTGCCAGCGGAGAAGGGCGCCCGAATCCAGAAACATATACGAAGTATTTT.

Regarding this clonotype: Germline is not matched at one junction end, which may reflect a read error. V gene TRBV4-3 combines with J gene TRBJ2-6; D remains ambiguous. The CDR3 contains 15 residues. CDR1 and CDR2 from the germline V gene are LGHNA and YSLEER. DNA of the CDR3: TGCACCAGCAGCCAATACAACTCTGGGGCCAACGTCCTGACTTTC. Its translation is CTSSQYNSGANVLTF.

By frequency in the sample, this clonotype is medium-sized (0.01 to 0.1%). The V and J genes are TRBV29-1 and TRBJ2-7; TRBD1 aligns across 8 bases. V lost 5 bases to trimming and J lost 4 bases; unmatched junction nucleotides: 7. This CDR3 is 13 amino acids long. Germline values: CDR1 SQVTM, CDR2 ANQGSEA. CDR3 DNA sequence: TGCAGCGTTACCCGGACAGGGCAATACGAGCAGTACTTC. Translated: CSVTRTGQYEQYF.

Details on this clonotype: A read error is likely, as this CDR3 ends without the conserved phenylalanine or tryptophan. The chain couples TRBV5-4 to TRBJ2-5; TRBD2 aligns across 14 bases. V was pared by 0 bases and J by 4 bases, with 2 bases of the junction left unmatched. The CDR3 covers 16 residues. The germline CDR1 and CDR2 sequences are SGHNT and YYREEE (reference sequence). The CDR3 here is CASSLGLAGGVETQYI. DNA of the CDR3: TGTGCCAGCAGCTTGGGACTAGCGGGAGGGGTAGAGACCCAGTACATC.

With respect to this clonotype: A read error is likely, as this CDR3 ends without the conserved phenylalanine or tryptophan. The chain combines TRBV14 with TRBJ2-7; D remains unclear. The CDR3 contains 12 residues. CDR1 is SGHDN and CDR2 is FVKESK in the germline V gene. The CDR3 region has the DNA TGCGCCAGCAGCCCCCTTGGGTACGAGCAGTACATC. Translation: CASSPLGYEQYI.

The rearrangement links TRBV20-1 to TRBJ2-7, with D uncertain. V was cut by 4 bases and J by 6 bases, with 16 bases left in between. The CDR3 extends over 13 amino acids. Germline assignment: CDR1 DFQATT and CDR2 SNEGSKA (reference sequence). The CDR3 reads CSAMGMAICEQYF. The CDR3 bases are TGCAGTGCTATGGGAATGGCTATATGCGAGCAGTACTTC.

The J gene is TRBJ2-5, the V gene TRBV11-1; 13 bases fit TRBD2. Unmatched junction bases numbered 9, after V lost 6 bases and J lost 5 bases. CDR1 and CDR2 (germline): SGHAT, FQDESV (reference sequence). This CDR3 is built from 16 residues. The CDR3 region is CASSSSGTSGTETQYF. For the CDR3, the DNA is TGTGCCAGCAGTTCCTCCGGGACTAGCGGGACGGAGACCCAGTACTTC.

The sample holds many counts of this clonotype. The V gene is TRBV12-3 or TRBV12-4, the J gene TRBJ2-7, with a possible D match to TRBD1 (6 bases). V was cut by 2 bases and J by 10 bases, with 12 bases left in between. The CDR3 spans 12 residues. DNA for the CDR3: TGTGCCAGCAGTTTATCCTTGGACAGTCAGTACTTC. Translated: CASSLSLDSQYF.

Regarding this clonotype: One junction end disagrees with the germline gene, perhaps due to a read error. This chain uses TRBV11-3 with TRBJ2-2, with D perhaps matching TRBD2 (5 bases). Germline assignment: CDR1 SGHNT and CDR2 YENEEA. The CDR3 extends over 18 amino acids. This chain's CDR3 is CASSSRGAGGYRAGELIF. For the CDR3, the DNA is TGTGCGAGCAGCTCCCGGGGAGCTGGAGGATACAGAGCCGGGGAGCTGATTTTT.

Remarks on this clonotype: The junction differs from germline at one of its ends, possibly a read error. The genes are TRBV11-2 and TRBJ1-1; D not resolved. The CDR3 covers 13 residues. Germline V CDR1 and CDR2: SGHAT, FQNNGV. The CDR3 DNA reads as TGCGCCAGCAGCTGGGATATGAACACTGAAGCTTTCTTT. Residues: CASSWDMNTEAFF. The full variable domain, completed using reference TRBV11-2 and TRBJ1-1, is EAGVAQSPRYKIIEKRQSVAFWCNPISGHATLYWYQQILGQGPKLLIQFQNNGVVDDSQLPKDRFSAERLKGVDSTLKIQPAKLEDSAVYLCASSWDMNTEAFFGQGTRLTVV.